This record looks at one T cell receptor beta chain sequence and its context. Its antigen is unidentified. Given a much more abundant clone one base away, this may be a read error. This sample is drawn from a study of Graves' ophthalmopathy and Graves' hyperthyroidism. Study-wide background: Peripheral blood sampling preceded any treatment and occurred at initial diagnosis.

Amplification from RNA transcripts yielded the TCR beta CDR3 regions. Scientists carried out first-round RT-PCR using HTBI primers and then a second-round multiplex PCR. TCRdb independently ran MiXCR on the multiplex PCR reads; one entry per CDR3 protein. The sample has about 400,000 distinct CDR3 sequences, approximately 21% seen once. Study results and caveats: With just under 71% sensitivity and over 72% specificity, the model predicted ophthalmopathy progression.

This sequence originates from a woman aged 18-29 years with stable Graves' hyperthyroidism. Sample: peripheral blood.

CDR3 nucleotide sequence: TGTGCCAGCAGTGTGGGACCGACCCCCTACGAGCTGTACTTC. Its protein product is CASSVGPTPYELYF. The chain links TRBV6-1 to TRBJ2-7; D tentatively reads TRBD1 or TRBD2 (5 bases each). Looked up from germline, CDR1 is MNHNS and CDR2 is SASEGT. The CDR3 loop spans 14 amino acids.